Presented here are 23 T cell receptor beta chains from one specimen sequenced in a study of post-analysis software for immune sequencing data. Regarding the study as a whole: Patients had higher frequencies than controls of roughly five TRBV segments, including TRBV5-6, TRBV5-1 and TRBV20-1.

Unique molecular identifiers had been added to the TCR beta cDNA libraries. From the PCR reads, TCRdb called clonotypes with MiXCR, one entry per CDR3 protein. Among 740,000 or so distinct CDR3 sequences listed, around 53% were seen once. For these TCRs, the target antigens are not known. Specimen: blood. Receptors originate from a girl under 18 with multiple sclerosis.

The chain joins TRBV12-3 or TRBV12-4 to TRBJ2-5; TRBD2 aligns across 8 bases. Germline trimming cut 6 bases from V and 11 bases from J; bases unmatched to any gene: 17. This CDR3 is 15 amino acids long. This CDR3 is CASSSPGLGTWEQYF. The CDR3 DNA reads as TGTGCCAGCAGCTCCCCGGGACTAGGGACGTGGGAGCAGTACTTC.

This chain joins TRBV12-3 or TRBV12-4 and TRBJ2-7; TRBD1 matches at 7 bases. V lost 5 bases and J lost 3; bases outside the gene matches: 10. The CDR3 loop spans 15 amino acids. The CDR3 nucleotides read TGTGCCAGCAGTCTAGGACAGGCCCCGAACTACGAGCAGTACTTC. This sequence encodes CASSLGQAPNYEQYF.

This clonotype showed up just a few times. CDR3 loop: CASSLTGLATQYF. DNA of the CDR3: TGTGCCAGCAGCCTCACGGGACTAGCTACCCAGTACTTC. This chain connects TRBV27 to TRBJ2-7; 9 bases align to TRBD2. The CDR3 extends over 13 amino acids. V was pared by 6 bases and J by 10 bases, with 10 bases of the junction left unmatched. Germline CDR1 MNHEY, CDR2 SMNVEV (reference sequence).

V is TRBV7-9 and J is TRBJ2-3; D unclear. V lost 5 bases and J lost 5, with 11 bases in between. The CDR3 consists of 13 residues. Germline V gives CDR1 SEHNR, CDR2 FQNEAQ (reference sequence). Here the CDR3 reads CASSLSEGDTQYF. The CDR3 DNA is TGTGCCAGCAGCCTGTCAGAAGGAGATACGCAGTATTTT.

The chain employs TRBV29-1 and TRBJ2-5, with D unclear. This CDR3 has 12 residues. Trimming took 4 bases from V and 5 from J, leaving 11 bases between them. Germline-derived CDR1 and CDR2 are SQVTM and ANQGSEA. CDR3 residues: CSVGYIRETQYF. The CDR3 nucleotides are TGCAGCGTTGGATATATACGGGAGACCCAGTACTTC.

This clonotype came up a few times. The chain combines TRBV12-3 or TRBV12-4 with TRBJ1-5; maybe TRBD1 (5 bases). CDR3 size: 15 residues. Trimming cost V 0 bases and J 3 bases, with 9 bases left between them. Here the CDR3 DNA reads TGTGCCAGCAGTTTAGCCGGGGACGCCAATCAGCCCCAGCATTTT. Protein: CASSLAGDANQPQHF.

There are a few counts of this clonotype. V and J are TRBV7-8 and TRBJ2-1, with 7 bases aligning to TRBD1. This CDR3 contains 15 residues. Germline lookup yields CDR1 SGHVS and CDR2 FQNEAQ. The ends lost 4 bases at V and 7 bases at J; junction bases unmatched: 10. The CDR3 is CASSYRQGPGNEQFF. CDR3 nucleotides: TGTGCCAGCAGCTATAGACAGGGCCCAGGAAATGAGCAGTTCTTC.

This clonotype has more than one count but fewer than ten. The chain combines TRBV6-5 with TRBJ2-7; perhaps TRBD2 as D (6 bases). Germline V gene sequence: CDR1 MNHEY, CDR2 SVGAGI. Trimming removed 0 bases from V and 3 bases from J, with 12 bases in between. This CDR3 has 15 residues. DNA of the CDR3: TGTGCCAGCAGTTACTCGGGGACTGGGCGCTACGAGCAGTACTTC. Translated: CASSYSGTGRYEQYF.

This clonotype has only a few counts. The V gene is TRBV7-9, the J gene TRBJ2-5; D remains ambiguous. The J call is doubtful: the DNA matches TRBJ2-7 better. This CDR3 region has 13 residues. CDR1 SEHNR and CDR2 FQNEAQ come from the germline V gene (reference sequence). The CDR3 DNA is TGTGCCAGCAGATTGGACCCTTCTTACGAGCAGTACTTC. Encoded protein: CASRLDPSYEQYF.

Of note for this clonotype: At one boundary the junction diverges from the germline segment, which might be a read error. V is TRBV3-1 and J is TRBJ2-3, with TRBD1 matching 7 bases. Germline lookup yields CDR1 LGHDT and CDR2 YNNKEL (reference sequence). The CDR3 runs 15 residues. The CDR3 DNA is TGTGCCAGCAGCCAAGATAGAGGGGGCACAGACACGCAGTATTTT. This gives the protein CASSQDRGGTDTQYF.

This clonotype occurred a few times. V and J are TRBV20-1 and TRBJ2-5, with 7 bases lining up with TRBD1. Germline V CDR1 and CDR2: DFQATT, SNEGSKA (reference sequence). This CDR3 region has 15 residues. The V segment lost 0 bases and the J segment 5 bases; nucleotides outside the gene matches: 9. CDR3 region: CSAREQGLGWETQYF. The DNA of the CDR3 is TGCAGTGCTAGAGAACAGGGGCTCGGGTGGGAGACCCAGTACTTC.

This rearrangement joins TRBV6-6 to TRBJ2-4, with 8 bases matching TRBD2. The DNA end is a closer match to TRBJ2-7, so the J assignment may be wrong. The CDR3 consists of 17 residues. The germline V gene has CDR1 MNHNY and CDR2 SVGAGI (reference sequence). The CDR3 here is CASSQTISRLALYEQYF. Written as DNA, the CDR3 is TGTGCCAGCAGCCAGACGATCAGCAGACTAGCGCTGTACGAGCAGTACTTC.

J is TRBJ2-7 and V is TRBV4-2, with 8 bases identical to TRBD1. The CDR3 has 15 amino acids. CDR1 and CDR2 from the germline V gene are LGHNA and YNFKEQ. V shed 1 base and J 4 bases; nucleotides not matched to a gene: 6. CDR3 protein: CASSQGQGILYEQYF. The CDR3 DNA is TGTGCCAGCAGCCAAGGACAGGGGATCCTATACGAGCAGTACTTC.

This clonotype was picked up a small number of times. The chain links TRBV7-8 to TRBJ2-4, with 8 bases fitting TRBD2. There are 15 residues in the CDR3. The germline CDR1 and CDR2 sequences are SGHVS and FQNEAQ. V was clipped by 3 bases and J by 7 bases; unmatched bases: 8. The CDR3 is CASSLEAGESNIQYF. CDR3 sequence (DNA): TGTGCCAGCAGCTTGGAAGCGGGAGAGTCGAACATTCAGTACTTC.

CDR3 DNA sequence: TGCAGTCCTGGACAGGGGCCGAACACTGAAGCTTTCTTT. Translation: CSPGQGPNTEAFF. The chain links TRBV20-1 to TRBJ1-1, with 9 bases identical to TRBD1. The V segment lost 8 bases and the J segment 1 base; nucleotides outside the gene matches: 5. CDR1 DFQATT and CDR2 SNEGSKA come from the germline V gene (reference sequence). CDR3 size: 13 residues.

The CDR3 loop is CASSPGASGANVLTF. The DNA of the CDR3 is TGCGCCAGCAGCCCCGGCGCCTCTGGGGCCAACGTCCTGACTTTC. This chain links TRBV5-1 with TRBJ2-6; no clear D gene. CDR3 length: 15 amino acids. Germline-derived CDR1 and CDR2 are SGHRS and YFSETQ. The V and J ends lost 4 bases and 0 bases respectively, with 8 bases between them.

In DNA, the CDR3 is TGTGCCAGCAGTTTCCTACTGACCGGGACTAGCGGGGGTCCAGATACGCAGTATTTT. Translating it yields CASSFLLTGTSGGPDTQYF. The V gene is TRBV12-3 or TRBV12-4, the J gene TRBJ2-3, with 14 bases aligning to TRBD2. This CDR3 has 19 residues. The V gene end was trimmed by 3 bases and the J gene end by 4 bases; junction bases not matched to a gene: 12.

The chain couples TRBV29-1 to TRBJ2-3; D is perhaps TRBD2 (6 bases). This CDR3 spans 16 amino acids. CDR1 is SQVTM and CDR2 is ANQGSEA in the germline V gene. Between the trimmed V and J ends, which lost 4 bases and 1 base, there was a span of 18 bases. The CDR3 DNA reads as TGCAGCGTTGCTCCGGCGGGGTGGTGCGGCACAGATACGCAGTATTTT. This sequence encodes CSVAPAGWCGTDTQYF.

This chain joins TRBV20-1 and TRBJ2-1; D unclear. The germline V and J ends were trimmed by 0 bases and 0 bases, with 6 bases remaining between them. Per the germline V gene, CDR1 is DFQATT and CDR2 is SNEGSKA (reference sequence). This CDR3 region has 14 residues. The CDR3 region is CSARDRNSYNEQFF. Here the CDR3 DNA reads TGCAGTGCTAGAGACAGGAACTCCTACAATGAGCAGTTCTTC.

This clonotype occurred a few times. The rearrangement links TRBV6-5 to TRBJ1-6; the D is unclear. The CDR3 extends over 17 amino acids. Germline CDR1 is MNHEY and CDR2 is SVGAGI. The V and J ends lost 2 bases and 7 bases respectively, with 18 bases between them. The CDR3: CASSYESYPSTNSPLHF. CDR3 DNA sequence: TGTGCCAGCAGTTACGAGTCCTACCCCAGTACAAATTCACCCCTCCACTTT.

The chain carries TRBV12-3 or TRBV12-4 and TRBJ2-3; 7 nucleotides line up with TRBD1. V was pared by 1 base and J by 7 bases, with 2 bases of the junction left unmatched. The CDR3 consists of 13 residues. CDR3 sequence (DNA): TGTGCCAGCAGTTTAGGCAGGGGGAATACGCAGTATTTT. It codes for CASSLGRGNTQYF.

This clonotype was seen only once. The gene calls are TRBV15 and TRBJ2-7, with D possibly matching TRBD1 (5 bases). V lost 5 bases and J 4 bases, leaving 18 bases between the germline ends. CDR3 length: 15 residues. CDR1 is LNHNV, CDR2 YYDKDF, per germline (reference sequence). The CDR3 spells CATSPPWAGWYEQYF. The CDR3 nucleotides read TGTGCCACCAGCCCACCCTGGGCAGGGTGGTACGAGCAGTACTTC.

The rearrangement uses TRBV10-3 and TRBJ2-7; TRBD2 aligns across 8 bases. V was pared by 1 base and J by 1 base, with 3 bases of the junction left unmatched. Germline CDR1 ENHRY, CDR2 SYGVKD. The CDR3 has 15 residues. CDR3 bases: TGTGCCATCAGTGAGTTAGCGGGACGATCCTACGAGCAGTACTTC. Encoded protein: CAISELAGRSYEQYF.